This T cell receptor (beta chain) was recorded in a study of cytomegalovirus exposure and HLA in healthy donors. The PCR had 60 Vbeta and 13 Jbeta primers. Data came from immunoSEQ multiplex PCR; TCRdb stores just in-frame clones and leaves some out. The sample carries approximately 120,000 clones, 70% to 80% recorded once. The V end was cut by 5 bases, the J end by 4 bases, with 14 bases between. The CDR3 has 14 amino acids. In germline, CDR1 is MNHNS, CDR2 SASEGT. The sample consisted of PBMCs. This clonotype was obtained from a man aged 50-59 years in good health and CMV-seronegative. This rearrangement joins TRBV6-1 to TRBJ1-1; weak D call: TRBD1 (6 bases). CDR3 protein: CASSLQGGSTEAFF. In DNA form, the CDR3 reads TGTGCCAGCAGTCTCCAAGGGGGATCCACTGAAGCTTTCTTT.